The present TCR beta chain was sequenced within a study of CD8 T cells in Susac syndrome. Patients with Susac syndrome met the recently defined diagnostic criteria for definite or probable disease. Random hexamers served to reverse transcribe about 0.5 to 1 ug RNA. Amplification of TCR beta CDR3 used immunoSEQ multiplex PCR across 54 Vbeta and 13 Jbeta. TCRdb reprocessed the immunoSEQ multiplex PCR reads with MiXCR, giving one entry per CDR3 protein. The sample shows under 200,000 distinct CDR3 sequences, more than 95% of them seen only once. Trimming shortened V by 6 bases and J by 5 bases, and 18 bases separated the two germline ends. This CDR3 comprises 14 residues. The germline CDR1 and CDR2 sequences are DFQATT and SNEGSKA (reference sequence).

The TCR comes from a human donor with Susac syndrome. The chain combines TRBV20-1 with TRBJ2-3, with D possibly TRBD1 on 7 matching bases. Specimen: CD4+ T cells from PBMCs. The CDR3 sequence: CSARRGQILDTQYF. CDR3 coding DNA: TGCAGTGCCAGGAGGGGGCAGATTTTAGATACGCAGTATTTT.